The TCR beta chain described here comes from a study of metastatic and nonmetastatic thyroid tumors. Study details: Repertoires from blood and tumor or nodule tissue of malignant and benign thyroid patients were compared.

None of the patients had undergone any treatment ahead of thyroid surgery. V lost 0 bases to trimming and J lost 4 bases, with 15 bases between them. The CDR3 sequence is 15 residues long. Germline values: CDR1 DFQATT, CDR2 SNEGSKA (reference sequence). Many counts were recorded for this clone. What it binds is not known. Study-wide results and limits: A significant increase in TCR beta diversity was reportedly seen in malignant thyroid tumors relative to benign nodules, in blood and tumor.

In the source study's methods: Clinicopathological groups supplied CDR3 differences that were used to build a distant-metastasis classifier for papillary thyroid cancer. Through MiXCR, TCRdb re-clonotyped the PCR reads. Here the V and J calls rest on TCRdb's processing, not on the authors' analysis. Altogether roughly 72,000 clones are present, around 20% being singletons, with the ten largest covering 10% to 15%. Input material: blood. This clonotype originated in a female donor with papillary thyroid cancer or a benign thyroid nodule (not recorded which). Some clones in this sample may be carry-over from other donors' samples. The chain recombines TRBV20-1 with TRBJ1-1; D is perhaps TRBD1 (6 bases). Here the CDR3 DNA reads TGCAGTGCTAGAGATGCACAGGGATGGGCCACTGAAGCTTTCTTT. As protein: CSARDAQGWATEAFF.